The clone carrying this T cell receptor beta chain was counted between two and nine times. By flow cytometry, patients selected for sequencing had shown an expansion of CD8+CD57+ cells. This CDR3 is 14 amino acids long. J lost 5 bases, V lost 4 bases, and 6 bases had no gene match. The germline CDR1 and CDR2 sequences are SQVTM and ANQGSEA. Profiles of TCR beta VDJ and CDR3 were generated from a genomic DNA template. MiXCR, applied by TCRdb to the reads, yields one record per CDR3 protein. The table has about 160,000 distinct CDR3 sequences, 45% to 50% seen once. This record comes from a study of CD8+CD57+ T cells in acquired aplastic anemia. Turning to the study itself: The sorted CD4+ and CD8+ cells yielded an average around 3.4 ug of DNA.

The clonotype comes from a human donor with aplastic anemia. Sample: sorted CD4+, CD8+, or CD8+CD57+ T cells (not recorded which) from PBMCs. This chain joins TRBV29-1 and TRBJ2-1; 9 nucleotides align to TRBD1. The CDR3 is CSVAGQGSNNEQFF. DNA of the CDR3: TGCAGCGTTGCAGGACAGGGGAGCAACAATGAGCAGTTCTTC.